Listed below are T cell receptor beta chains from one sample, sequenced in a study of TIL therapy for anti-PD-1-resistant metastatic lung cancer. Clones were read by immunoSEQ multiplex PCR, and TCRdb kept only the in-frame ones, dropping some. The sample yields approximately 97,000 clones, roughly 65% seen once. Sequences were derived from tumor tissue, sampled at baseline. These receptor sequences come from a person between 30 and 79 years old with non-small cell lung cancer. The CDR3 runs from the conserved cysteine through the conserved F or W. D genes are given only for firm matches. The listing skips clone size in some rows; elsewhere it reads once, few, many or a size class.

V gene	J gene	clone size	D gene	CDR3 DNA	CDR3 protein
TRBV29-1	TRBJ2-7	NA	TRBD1	TGCAGCGTAGACTGGGACAGGGGGTCCGAGCAGTACTTC	CSVDWDRGSEQYF
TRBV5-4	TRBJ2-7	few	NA	TGTGCCAGCAGTCGGGGGATAGTAGACTCCTACGAGCAGTACTTC	CASSRGIVDSYEQYF
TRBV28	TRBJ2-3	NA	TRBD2	TGTGCCAGCAGCCTTGCGGGGGTTCAAGATACGCAGTATTTT	CASSLAGVQDTQYF
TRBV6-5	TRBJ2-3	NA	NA	TGTGCCAGCAGTTCGCCTTCAGATACGCAGTATTTT	CASSSPSDTQYF
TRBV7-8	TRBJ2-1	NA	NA	TGTGCCAGCAGCTTAGCGGAAGCGGGTGGCCTCAATGAGCAGTTCTTC	CASSLAEAGGLNEQFF
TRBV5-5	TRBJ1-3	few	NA	TGTGCCAGCAGCTTGGCATTGAGCTCTGGAAACACCATATATTTT	CASSLALSSGNTIYF
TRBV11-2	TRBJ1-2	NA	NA	TGTGCCAGCAGCTTAAATCCAGGGCTCAATGGCTACACCTTC	CASSLNPGLNGYTF
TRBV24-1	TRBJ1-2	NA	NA	TGTGCCACCAGTGACCGGGCCTCCGAGGGCTACACCTTC	CATSDRASEGYTF
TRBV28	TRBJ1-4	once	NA	TGTGCCAGCACCGAAGGTGGCGGGGGAAAGGAAAAACTGTTTTTT	CASTEGGGGKEKLFF
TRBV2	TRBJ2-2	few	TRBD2	TGTGCCAGCACCATACGGGGGGTCACCGGGGAGCTGTTTTTT	CASTIRGVTGELFF
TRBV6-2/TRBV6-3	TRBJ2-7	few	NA	TGTGCCAGCAGTCGGACCCAGGGCCCCTACGAGCAGTACTTC	CASSRTQGPYEQYF
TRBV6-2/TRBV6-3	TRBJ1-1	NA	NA	TGTGCCAGCAGTCCCGGGGGGGGACAAGCGAACACTGAAGCTTTCTTT	CASSPGGGQANTEAFF
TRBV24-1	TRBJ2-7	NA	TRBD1	TGTGCCACCAGTCCGGGACAGCCCTACGAGCAGTACTTC	CATSPGQPYEQYF
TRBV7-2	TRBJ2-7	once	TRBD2	TGTGCCAGCAGCCGGACTAGCGGGACCTCCTCCTACGAGCAGTACTTC	CASSRTSGTSSYEQYF
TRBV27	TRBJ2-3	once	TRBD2	TGTGCCAGCAGATGGGGACTAGCGGGAAGAGATACGCAGTATTTT	CASRWGLAGRDTQYF
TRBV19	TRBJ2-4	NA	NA	TGTGCCAGTAGTATTTCTGGAAACATTCAGTACTTC	CASSISGNIQYF
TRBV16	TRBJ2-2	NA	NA	TGTGCCAGCAGCCAATTGGGGACTGGGGAGCTGTTTTTT	CASSQLGTGELFF
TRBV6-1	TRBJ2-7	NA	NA	TGTGCCAGCAGTGAAGGTGGGACTGGCAGCCACGAGCAGTACTTC	CASSEGGTGSHEQYF
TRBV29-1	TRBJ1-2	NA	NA	TGCAGCGTTGAGCCCCTAGGGGCAGCCTATGGCTACACCTTC	CSVEPLGAAYGYTF
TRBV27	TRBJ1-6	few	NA	TGTGCCAGCAGTTTTTCCAGGATTAATTCACCCCTCCACTTT	CASSFSRINSPLHF
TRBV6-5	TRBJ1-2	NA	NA	TGTGCCAGCAGTCGAGCGGACTCCCGGAGCCGGGGCTACACCTTC	CASSRADSRSRGYTF
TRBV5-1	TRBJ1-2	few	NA	TGCGCCAGCAGCTTGGAAGGGGTTAACTATGGCTACACCTTC	CASSLEGVNYGYTF
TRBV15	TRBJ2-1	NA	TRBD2	TGTGCCACCAGCAACCGGGACTACCGCCCCGGGCACAATGAGCAGTTCTTC	CATSNRDYRPGHNEQFF
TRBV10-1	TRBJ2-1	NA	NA	TGCGCCAGCAGTGGACGCGGGACCGCCGAAGAGCAGTTCTTC	CASSGRGTAEEQFF
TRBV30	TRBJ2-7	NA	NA	TGTGCCTGTTTGCCCTCGACTAGTTTGTACGAGCAGTACTTC	CACLPSTSLYEQYF
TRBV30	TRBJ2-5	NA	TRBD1	TGTGCCTGGACGGGACAGTGGCAAGAGACCCAGTACTTC	CAWTGQWQETQYF
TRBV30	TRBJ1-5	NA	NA	TGTGCCTGGAGTGAAGGTCAGGCCGAGAGCAATCAGCCCCAGCATTTT	CAWSEGQAESNQPQHF
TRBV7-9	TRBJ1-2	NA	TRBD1	TGTGCCAGCAGCCTCCCACAGGGGAGAAACTATGGCTACACCTTC	CASSLPQGRNYGYTF
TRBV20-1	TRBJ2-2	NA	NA	TGCAGTGCTGAACGGACCGGGGAGCTGTTTTTT	CSAERTGELFF
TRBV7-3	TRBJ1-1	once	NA	TGTGCCAGCAGCTTATCTAGGACAGTGAACACTGAAGCTTTCTTT	CASSLSRTVNTEAFF
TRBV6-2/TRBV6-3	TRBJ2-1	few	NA	TGTGCCAGCAGTTATGCGGGCAGCCTATCCTACAATGAGCAGTTCTTC	CASSYAGSLSYNEQFF
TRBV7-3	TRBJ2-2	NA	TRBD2	TGTGCCAGCAGCTCCACCGGCGGGGGGGGCACCGGGGAGCTGTTTTTT	CASSSTGGGGTGELFF
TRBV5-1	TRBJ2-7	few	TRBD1	TGCGCCAGCAACCGACAGGGGGGCGAGCAGTACTTC	CASNRQGGEQYF
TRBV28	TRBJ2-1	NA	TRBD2	TGTGCCAGCAGGAATAGCGGGATTTACAATGAGCAGTTCTTC	CASRNSGIYNEQFF
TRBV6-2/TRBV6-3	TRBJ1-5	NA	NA	TGTGCCAGCAGTTACCAGGGACAGCCCCAGCATTTT	CASSYQGQPQHF